The 28 T cell receptor beta chains given below trace back to one sample, sequenced in a study of human T cells and chemical hapten exposure. TCRdb called the RACE reads again in MiXCR, with one record for every CDR3 protein. The table has tens of thousands of distinct CDR3 sequences, roughly 4.5% seen once. Documented time point: healthy volunteer bleed at 2 weeks. Blood, whole and unfractionated, served as the source for total RNA extraction. What was sequenced was whole blood. These receptors all stem from a female donor in good health. Some clones in this sample may be carry-over from other donors' samples.

Ten or more counts support this clonotype. CDR3 amino acids: CASSYTIGGTAQPQHF. CDR3 nucleotide sequence: TGTGCCAGCAGCTATACGATAGGCGGGACTGCTCAGCCCCAGCATTTT. The chain uses TRBV6-6 and TRBJ1-5; maybe TRBD1 (5 bases). The CDR3 runs to 16 residues. The V gene's germline CDR1 is MNHNY and CDR2 SVGAGI (reference sequence). Trimming stripped 6 bases from V and 6 bases from J, with 21 bases between.

This clonotype turned up a few times. The gene calls are TRBV2 and TRBJ2-4; D call uncertain. Per germline, CDR1 SNHLY and CDR2 FYNNEI. The V gene lost 6 bases and the J gene lost 0 bases, with 18 bases spanning the gap. This CDR3 is built from 17 residues. CDR3: CASSHPKRHLAKNIQYF. DNA for the CDR3: TGTGCCAGCAGCCATCCTAAGAGGCATTTAGCCAAAAACATTCAGTACTTC.

This clonotype was recorded at least ten times. The chain joins TRBV3-1 to TRBJ1-2; no reliable D call. Per germline, CDR1 LGHDT and CDR2 YNNKEL (reference sequence). V lost 0 bases and J 7 bases, leaving 15 bases between the germline ends. The CDR3 totals 15 residues. The CDR3 DNA reads TGTGCCAGCAGCCAAGATGTGTTGGCGACAAGTGGCTACACCTTC. Its protein is CASSQDVLATSGYTF.

This clonotype was counted ten times or more. J is TRBJ1-2 and V is TRBV7-9; the D gene is possibly TRBD1 (5 bases). V lost 3 bases to trimming and J lost 4 bases, with 6 bases between them. The CDR3 is 12 residues long. The germline CDR1 and CDR2 sequences are SEHNR and FQNEAQ (reference sequence). The CDR3, as DNA: TGTGCCAGCAGCTTCGACAGCTATGGCTACACCTTC. Amino acid sequence: CASSFDSYGYTF. The full variable domain, completed using reference TRBV7-9 and TRBJ1-2, is DTGVSQNPRHKITKRGQNVTFRCDPISEHNRLYWYRQTLGQGPEFLTYFQNEAQLEKSRLLSDRFSAERPKGSFSTLEIQRTEQGDSAMYLCASSFDSYGYTFGSGTRLTVV.

This clonotype was detected many times. V is TRBV7-2 and J is TRBJ2-4; 11 bases match TRBD2. The CDR3 spans 19 residues. CDR1 SGHTA and CDR2 FQGNSA come from the germline V gene. The V segment lost 1 base and the J segment 0 bases; nucleotides outside the gene matches: 8. CDR3 region: CASSLGSLAGGLAKNIQYF. In DNA form, the CDR3 reads TGTGCCAGCAGCTTAGGCTCCCTAGCGGGGGGACTAGCCAAAAACATTCAGTACTTC.

This clonotype occurred many times. The rearrangement uses TRBV12-3 or TRBV12-4 and TRBJ2-3, with 11 bases fitting TRBD2. CDR3 length equals 15 residues. V dropped 3 bases and J dropped 6; count of bases not matched to a gene: 5. Here the CDR3 reads CASSFLAGGPDTQYF. CDR3 in DNA: TGTGCCAGCAGTTTTTTAGCGGGGGGGCCGGATACGCAGTATTTT.

This clonotype was picked up many times. The genes are TRBV6-5 and TRBJ1-5; D unresolved. CDR1 is MNHEY, CDR2 SVGAGI, per germline. Trimming cost V 2 bases and J 4 bases, with 6 bases left between them. This CDR3 comprises 13 residues. CDR3 region: CASSYAGNQPQHF. DNA for the CDR3: TGTGCCAGCAGTTACGCGGGGAATCAGCCCCAGCATTTT.

This clonotype was observed many times. The genes are TRBV7-9 and TRBJ1-6, with D hard to call. CDR1 is SEHNR, CDR2 FQNEAQ, per germline (reference sequence). This CDR3 has 17 amino acids. The V end was cut by 5 bases, the J end by 4 bases, with 18 bases between. As DNA, the CDR3 is TGTGCCAGCAGCACAAACAAAGACACAGAGTATAATTCACCCCTCCACTTT. This gives the protein CASSTNKDTEYNSPLHF. Filled out from reference TRBV7-9 and TRBJ1-6, the complete variable domain reads DTGVSQNPRHKITKRGQNVTFRCDPISEHNRLYWYRQTLGQGPEFLTYFQNEAQLEKSRLLSDRFSAERPKGSFSTLEIQRTEQGDSAMYLCASSTNKDTEYNSPLHFGNGTRLTVT.

The sample holds many counts of this clonotype. This chain uses TRBV4-1 with TRBJ1-4; 7 bases align to TRBD1. The length of the CDR3 is 16 residues. Per germline, CDR1 MGHRA and CDR2 YSYEKL. With V trimmed by 3 bases and J by 3 bases, 7 bases remained unmatched. This chain's CDR3 is CASSQYRGAANEKLFF. The CDR3 DNA follows: TGCGCCAGCAGCCAGTACAGGGGAGCGGCTAATGAAAAACTGTTTTTT.

This clonotype was picked up many times. The J gene is TRBJ1-5, the V gene TRBV3-1; D is unclear. Trimming removed 2 bases at V and 7 bases at J, with 9 bases between. Germline loops: CDR1 LGHDT, CDR2 YNNKEL (reference sequence). This CDR3 spans 13 amino acids. CDR3 DNA: TGTGCCAGCAGCCAATTTTTGGGACAGCCCCAGCATTTT. It encodes CASSQFLGQPQHF.

This clonotype was found many times. The chain combines TRBV7-8 with TRBJ2-1; D call uncertain. This CDR3 contains 15 residues. Trimming pared 3 bases from V and 5 bases from J, leaving 14 bases between. Germline V CDR1 and CDR2: SGHVS, FQNEAQ. The CDR3 sequence is CASSFSAITDNEQFF. The CDR3 DNA sequence: TGTGCCAGCAGCTTTTCCGCTATAACCGACAATGAGCAGTTCTTC.

This clonotype occurred many times. The gene calls are TRBV7-2 and TRBJ1-4; possibly TRBD1 for D (6 bases). The ends were cut back, 1 base at V and 7 bases at J, with 13 bases in the middle. CDR3 length: 15 residues. The germline CDR1 and CDR2 sequences are SGHTA and FQGNSA. The CDR3 DNA reads as TGTGCCAGCAGCTTAGATGGATCAGGGGTTGAAAAACTGTTTTTT. Its protein product is CASSLDGSGVEKLFF.

This clonotype has ten or more counts. V usage is TRBV20-1 and J usage is TRBJ2-7, with D tentatively TRBD1 or TRBD2 (5 bases each). CDR3 size: 14 residues. The V gene's germline CDR1 is DFQATT and CDR2 SNEGSKA (reference sequence). V shed 4 bases and J shed 3 bases, with 16 bases lying between them. The CDR3 DNA reads as TGCAGTGCTAAGAGGGACCCCTATAACTACGAGCAGTACTTC. Its translation: CSAKRDPYNYEQYF.

This clonotype was seen repeatedly, ten times or more. The chain employs TRBV6-1 and TRBJ2-3, with unresolved D. Trimming took off 2 bases at V and 0 bases at J, with 9 bases between the two ends. This CDR3 is built from 15 residues. CDR1 is MNHNS and CDR2 is SASEGT in the germline V gene. This CDR3 reads CASSEHPTSTDTQYF. The CDR3 bases are TGTGCCAGCAGTGAACACCCCACTAGCACAGATACGCAGTATTTT.

This clonotype was seen ten or more times. This chain uses TRBV18 with TRBJ2-1; possibly TRBD1 for D (6 bases). Trimming removed 4 bases at V and 9 bases at J, with 13 bases between. CDR1 KGHSH and CDR2 LQKENI come from the germline V gene. The CDR3 has 13 amino acids. CDR3 in amino acids: CASSRDGQTEQFF. CDR3 in DNA: TGTGCCAGCTCACGCGACGGACAGACTGAGCAGTTCTTC.

This clonotype was detected many times. The CDR3 DNA reads as TGTGCCAGCCGAAGAGACATGAACACTGAAGCTTTCTTT. The encoded protein is CASRRDMNTEAFF. The chain links TRBV2 to TRBJ1-1; the D is unclear. CDR3 length: 13 amino acids. Trimming cost V 8 bases and J 0 bases, with 10 bases left between them. CDR1 is SNHLY and CDR2 is FYNNEI in the germline V gene.

This clonotype was seen repeatedly, ten times or more. The chain joins TRBV20-1 to TRBJ2-5; D is undetermined. CDR3 size: 11 residues. Trimming pared 3 bases from V and 4 bases from J, leaving 6 bases between. Per the germline V gene, CDR1 is DFQATT and CDR2 is SNEGSKA (reference sequence). CDR3 residues: CSASDAETQYF. CDR3 coding DNA: TGCAGTGCTAGTGACGCAGAGACCCAGTACTTC.

This clonotype was seen many times. The chain couples TRBV11-2 to TRBJ1-1; D ambiguous. In germline, CDR1 is SGHAT, CDR2 FQNNGV. The CDR3 has 14 residues. The V end lost 1 base, the J end lost 5 bases, and 11 bases lay between the germline ends. The CDR3 protein is CASSLVPTPTEAFF. CDR3 DNA: TGTGCCAGCAGCTTAGTCCCGACACCAACTGAAGCTTTCTTT.

CDR3 sequence reads: CASSPGDMNTEAFF. DNA of the CDR3: TGTGCCAGCTCGCCAGGGGACATGAACACTGAAGCTTTCTTT. V gene TRBV18 combines with J gene TRBJ1-1; a weak D match, TRBD1 (6 bases). V dropped 6 bases and J dropped 0 bases, with 11 bases sitting between them. CDR3 length: 14 residues. Germline CDR1 and CDR2: KGHSH and LQKENI.

There are a few counts of this clonotype. The chain links TRBV12-3 or TRBV12-4 to TRBJ2-3; perhaps TRBD1 as D (5 bases). V was pared by 2 bases and J by 0 bases, with 9 bases between. The CDR3 runs 15 residues. The CDR3 DNA sequence: TGTGCCAGCAGTTTAAGGACATCTAGCACAGATACGCAGTATTTT. Its protein is CASSLRTSSTDTQYF.

This clonotype has just a few counts. This chain connects TRBV3-1 to TRBJ2-7; perhaps TRBD2 as D (6 bases). V was cut by 4 bases and J by 3 bases, with 19 bases left in between. Germline CDR1 is LGHDT and CDR2 is YNNKEL (reference sequence). This CDR3 has 16 amino acids. Written as DNA, the CDR3 is TGTGCCAGCAGCCCCCCGGCGGGGACCAAACACTACGAGCAGTACTTC. Translated, it gives CASSPPAGTKHYEQYF.

The table lists this clonotype with many counts. V gene TRBV5-6 combines with J gene TRBJ1-2, with 8 bases aligning to TRBD1. The J segment lost 8 bases and the V segment lost 1 base, leaving 4 bases of the junction unmatched. Germline V gene data show CDR1 as SGHDT and CDR2 as YYEEEE. This CDR3 has 13 residues. CDR3 nucleotide sequence: TGTGCCAGCAGCTTGCAGGGGGCGCCCGGCTACACCTTC. Encoded protein: CASSLQGAPGYTF.

This clonotype showed up many times. The J gene is TRBJ2-4, the V gene TRBV7-3, with 11 bases matching TRBD2. The CDR3 loop spans 19 amino acids. The trim removed 1 base at V and 7 bases at J, leaving 15 bases unmatched. The V gene's germline CDR1 is SGHTA and CDR2 FQGTGA. CDR3 sequence reads: CASSLKGAASGGSVNIQYF. CDR3 coding DNA: TGTGCCAGCAGCTTAAAAGGGGCCGCTAGCGGGGGGTCGGTGAACATTCAGTACTTC. The full variable domain, its missing parts supplied by reference TRBV7-3 and TRBJ2-4, is GAGVSQTPSNKVTEKGKYVELRCDPISGHTALYWYRQSLGQGPEFLIYFQGTGAADDSGLPNDRFFAVRPEGSVSTLKIQRTERGDSAVYLCASSLKGAASGGSVNIQYFGAGTRLSVL.

This clonotype was recorded many times. The V call is TRBV29-1, the J call TRBJ2-3, with 8 bases matching TRBD1. There are 13 residues in the CDR3. The germline gives CDR1 SQVTM, CDR2 ANQGSEA. Trimming at V came to 5 bases and at J to 6 bases, leaving 7 bases not matched to a gene. The CDR3 reads CSVWQGAGDTQYF. CDR3 DNA: TGCAGCGTTTGGCAGGGGGCAGGGGATACGCAGTATTTT.

This clonotype was picked up many times. The V call is TRBV28, the J call TRBJ1-5; D uncertain. The ends were cut back, 6 bases at V and 0 bases at J, with 18 bases in the middle. This CDR3 spans 17 amino acids. Germline values: CDR1 MDHEN, CDR2 SYDVKM. CDR3 in amino acids: CASSREMASYSNQPQHF. For the CDR3, the DNA is TGTGCCAGCAGCCGCGAAATGGCCAGCTATAGCAATCAGCCCCAGCATTTT.

This clonotype was detected ten times or more. The CDR3 is CASRSQDGNYGYTF. The CDR3 nucleotides are TGTGCCAGCAGGAGTCAGGACGGGAACTATGGCTACACCTTC. The chain recombines TRBV6-2 or TRBV6-3 with TRBJ1-2, with D unresolved. Per the germline V gene, CDR1 is MNHEY and CDR2 is SVGEGT. Trimming took off 6 bases at V and 2 bases at J, with 13 bases between the two ends. This CDR3 spans 14 amino acids.

Ten or more counts support this clonotype. The chain recombines TRBV28 with TRBJ1-6; tentatively, D is TRBD1 (5 bases). CDR3 length: 15 residues. Germline-derived CDR1 and CDR2 are MDHEN and SYDVKM. The V end was cut by 3 bases, the J end by 10 bases, with 16 bases between. The CDR3 region is CASSFTQNGGSPLHF. The CDR3 region has the DNA TGTGCCAGCAGTTTCACACAGAACGGGGGATCACCCCTCCACTTT.

This clonotype came up many times. The rearrangement joins TRBV5-1 to TRBJ2-3; D gene unclear. The CDR3 extends over 15 amino acids. Looked up from germline, CDR1 is SGHRS and CDR2 is YFSETQ. Trimming stripped 3 bases from V and 2 bases from J, with 13 bases between. CDR3 region: CASSSSWALTDTQYF. CDR3 DNA sequence: TGCGCCAGCAGCTCGTCGTGGGCACTCACAGATACGCAGTATTTT.